The 19 T cell receptor beta chains below come from one sample, sequenced in a study of blood T cell repertoires in COVID-19. This table comes from immunoSEQ multiplex PCR, and its TCRdb copy is limited to in-frame clones, with some not included. The sample lists 150,000 to 200,000 clones; approximately 88% were seen once. The sample was peripheral blood. The receptors were gathered from a man younger than 30 with active or convalescent COVID-19.

This rearrangement joins TRBV3-1 (or the pseudogene TRBV3-2) to TRBJ2-7; maybe TRBD1 (5 bases). The V end was cut by 2 bases, the J end by 6 bases, with 23 bases between. Germline loops: CDR1 LGHDT, CDR2 YNNKEL (reference sequence). The CDR3 is 17 amino acids. CDR3 loop: CASSQSAGALGVGEQYF. CDR3 in DNA: TGTGCCAGCAGCCAATCTGCTGGGGCGTTAGGGGTAGGCGAGCAGTACTTC.

CDR3 sequence (DNA): TGTGCCAGTAATGGGAGACGGACAGACGACAACTATGGCTACACCTTC. Translating it yields CASNGRRTDDNYGYTF. The chain uses TRBV19 and TRBJ1-2, with D perhaps TRBD1 (6 bases). The V gene's germline CDR1 is LNHDA and CDR2 SQIVND (reference sequence). CDR3 size: 16 residues. Trimming removed 7 bases at V and 2 bases at J, with 20 bases between.

The chain joins TRBV28 to TRBJ1-5; a weak D match, TRBD1 (6 bases). The CDR3 totals 17 residues. In germline, CDR1 is MDHEN, CDR2 SYDVKM. V was clipped by 6 bases and J by 2 bases, with 20 bases between them. CDR3 sequence reads: CASSRPGQGKGNQPQHF. In nucleotides, the CDR3 is TGTGCCAGCAGCCGCCCCGGCCAGGGGAAGGGCAATCAGCCCCAGCATTTT.

In regard to this clone: An end of the junction does not agree with germline; a read error may underlie this. The J gene is TRBJ1-4, the V gene TRBV5-1, with TRBD1 as a possible D gene (5 bases). CDR3 length equals 13 residues. Germline CDR1 and CDR2: SGHRS and YFSETQ. The CDR3 here is CASRLGGGEKLFF. In DNA form, the CDR3 reads TGCGCCAGCAGATTGGGCGGGGGTGAAAAACTGTTTTTT.

This rearrangement joins TRBV28 to TRBJ2-1; D is possibly TRBD1 (6 bases). The CDR3 consists of 16 residues. The germline CDR1 and CDR2 sequences are MDHEN and SYDVKM. V lost 5 bases to trimming and J lost 0 bases, with 14 bases between them. CDR3: CASSEEWGRSYNEQFF. CDR3 nucleotide sequence: TGTGCCAGCAGTGAAGAGTGGGGGCGCTCCTACAATGAGCAGTTCTTC.

The genes are TRBV6-6 and TRBJ2-5, with D maybe TRBD2 (5 bases). The length of the CDR3 is 13 residues. The ends were cut back, 7 bases at V and 5 bases at J, with 14 bases in the middle. CDR1 and CDR2 from the germline V gene are MNHNY and SVGAGI (reference sequence). The CDR3 nucleotides are TGTGCCAGCACTAAGCGGAAGCTGGAGACCCAGTACTTC. Its protein is CASTKRKLETQYF.

The rearrangement links TRBV11-2 to TRBJ2-1; 9 positions match TRBD2. J was trimmed by 7 bases and V by 1 base; bases with no gene match: 8. Germline CDR1 SGHAT, CDR2 FQNNGV. This CDR3 region has 16 residues. CDR3 sequence (DNA): TGTGCCAGCAGCTTAGGGATAGCGGGAGATGGTAATGAGCAGTTCTTC. Translated: CASSLGIAGDGNEQFF.

This chain uses TRBV6-5 with TRBJ2-1; weak D call: TRBD1 (6 bases). Germline CDR1 is MNHEY and CDR2 is SVGAGI. This CDR3 is built from 13 residues. Trimming left V 8 bases short and J 0 bases short, with 8 bases between. The CDR3 DNA reads as TGTGCCAGCGGGACATTCTCCTACAATGAGCAGTTCTTC. Its translation: CASGTFSYNEQFF.

This rearrangement joins TRBV11-1 to TRBJ2-6, with 9 bases lining up with TRBD1. The CDR3 runs 16 residues. Germline CDR1 SGHAT, CDR2 FQDESV (reference sequence). V was clipped by 3 bases and J by 2 bases; unmatched bases: 2. CDR3 residues: CASSFGTGTGANVLTF. CDR3 nucleotides: TGTGCCAGCAGCTTCGGGACAGGGACTGGGGCCAACGTCCTGACTTTC.

The CDR3 region is CASSPTQLAGGSNEQFF. The CDR3 nucleotides read TGCGCCAGCAGCCCCACACAACTAGCGGGAGGCAGCAATGAGCAGTTCTTC. This chain uses TRBV5-1 with TRBJ2-1, with 12 bases lining up with TRBD2. This CDR3 is built from 17 residues. The V gene end was trimmed by 4 bases and the J gene end by 6 bases; junction bases not matched to a gene: 11. Per germline, CDR1 SGHRS and CDR2 YFSETQ.

In DNA form, the CDR3 reads TGTGCCAGCAGCGTTGACGGGGGGCGCCAAGAGACCCAGTACTTC. Protein sequence: CASSVDGGRQETQYF. The chain employs TRBV9 and TRBJ2-5; D is perhaps TRBD2 (7 bases). CDR1 and CDR2 from the germline V gene are SGDLS and YYNGEE. This CDR3 is built from 15 residues. V lost 2 bases, J lost 1 base, and 12 bases lay in between.

V gene TRBV5-1 combines with J gene TRBJ1-1; perhaps TRBD1 as D (5 bases). The CDR3 runs 14 residues. V lost 4 bases and J 4 bases, leaving 14 bases between the germline ends. The germline gives CDR1 SGHRS, CDR2 YFSETQ. CDR3 loop: CASSLHSTGTEAFF. For the CDR3, the DNA is TGCGCCAGCAGCCTTCATTCCACAGGCACTGAAGCTTTCTTT.

The chain carries TRBV7-9 and TRBJ1-1; D is possibly TRBD1 (5 bases). Germline assignment: CDR1 SEHNR and CDR2 FQNEAQ (reference sequence). V was clipped by 1 base and J by 3 bases, with 15 bases between them. The CDR3 runs to 16 residues. In nucleotides, the CDR3 is TGTGCCAGCAGCTTAGACTGGGGCGAAATAGACACTGAAGCTTTCTTT. Residues: CASSLDWGEIDTEAFF.

This clone has only one observation. The chain carries TRBV6-6 and TRBJ2-2, with TRBD2 matching over 8 bases. The J segment lost 4 bases and the V segment lost 10 bases, leaving 11 bases of the junction unmatched. The CDR3 runs 15 residues. In germline, CDR1 is MNHNY, CDR2 SVGAGI (reference sequence). The CDR3 reads CAKLRGGPGTGELFF. CDR3 nucleotides: TGTGCCAAACTCCGGGGGGGGCCAGGCACCGGGGAGCTGTTTTTT.

The chain couples TRBV9 to TRBJ1-2; the D gene is possibly TRBD1 (6 bases). V was cut by 4 bases and J by 7 bases, with 26 bases left in between. From germline, CDR1 is SGDLS and CDR2 YYNGEE. The CDR3 totals 17 residues. CDR3 sequence: CASSTPAGGGSAAGYTF. CDR3 sequence (DNA): TGTGCCAGCAGCACTCCCGCGGGGGGGGGCTCAGCGGCTGGCTACACCTTC.

V is TRBV12-3 or TRBV12-4 and J is TRBJ2-7; D is uncertain. Trimming removed 6 bases from V and 3 bases from J, with 9 bases in between. The CDR3 runs 12 residues. CDR3 nucleotide sequence: TGTGCCAGCAGCCCTGGCGGCTACGAGCAGTACTTC. This sequence encodes CASSPGGYEQYF.

The chain is built from TRBV18 and TRBJ1-4; a possible D gene is TRBD1 (6 bases). The germline CDR1 and CDR2 sequences are KGHSH and LQKENI. Trimming pared 3 bases from V and 6 bases from J, leaving 14 bases between. The CDR3 covers 15 residues. CDR3 residues: CASSPLGGADEKLFF. The CDR3 nucleotides read TGTGCCAGCTCACCGCTCGGGGGGGCAGATGAAAAACTGTTTTTT. The full variable domain, in which reference TRBV18 and TRBJ1-4 provide the parts outside the CDR3, is NAGVMQNPRHLVRRRGQEARLRCSPMKGHSHVYWYRQLPEEGLKFMVYLQKENIIDESGMPKERFSAEFPKEGPSILRIQQVVRGDSAAYFCASSPLGGADEKLFFGSGTQLSVL.

The V and J genes are TRBV7-2 and TRBJ2-1; D may be TRBD2 (6 bases). This CDR3 spans 16 amino acids. In germline, CDR1 is SGHTA, CDR2 FQGNSA. V lost 5 bases, J lost 0 bases, and 14 bases lay in between. The CDR3 is CASSLRTGSSYNEQFF. The CDR3, as DNA: TGTGCCAGCAGCCTAAGAACCGGGAGCTCCTACAATGAGCAGTTCTTC.

V usage is TRBV4-1 and J usage is TRBJ2-3; D unresolved. CDR3 length: 13 residues. Trimming removed 1 base from V and 5 bases from J, with 7 bases in between. Germline V gene data show CDR1 as MGHRA and CDR2 as YSYEKL. The CDR3 loop reads CASSQGLGDTQYF. The CDR3 DNA sequence: TGCGCCAGCAGCCAAGGACTGGGAGATACGCAGTATTTT.